These 10 T cell receptor beta chains came from one sample sequenced in a study of T-cell memory formation after mild COVID-19. TCRdb re-called the 5' RACE reads through MiXCR, storing one row per CDR3 protein. Among under 50,000 distinct CDR3 sequences listed, approximately 9.7% were seen once. The specimen sequenced was PBMCs or a T cell subset sorted from them (not recorded which). All receptors come from an adult woman who had mild COVID-19 (a few samples of this study predate the infection). Cell type and time point are not known.

Ten or more counts support this clonotype. V is TRBV20-1 and J is TRBJ2-1; TRBD2 agrees at 13 bases. Germline loops: CDR1 DFQATT, CDR2 SNEGSKA (reference sequence). V gave up 6 bases and J gave up 9 bases; unmatched junction bases: 8. The CDR3 is made up of 14 amino acids. The chain's CDR3 is CSAPGLAGVGEQFF. CDR3 nucleotides: TGCAGTGCGCCAGGACTAGCGGGAGTCGGTGAGCAGTTCTTC.

At least ten counts were recorded for this clonotype. V is TRBV27 and J is TRBJ1-2; 7 nucleotides agree with TRBD1. CDR1 is MNHEY, CDR2 SMNVEV, per germline (reference sequence). The V segment lost 5 bases and the J segment 7 bases; nucleotides outside the gene matches: 4. This CDR3 contains 12 residues. CDR3 sequence (DNA): TGTGCCAGCAGTGTAGGGGGCATTGGCTACACCTTC. It encodes CASSVGGIGYTF.

J is TRBJ1-1 and V is TRBV20-1; TRBD1 matches 7 bases. CDR1 and CDR2 (germline): DFQATT, SNEGSKA (reference sequence). This CDR3 contains 16 residues. The V gene end was trimmed by 0 bases and the J gene end by 1 base; junction bases not matched to a gene: 8. CDR3 region: CSAREQGRGKNTEAFF. As DNA, the CDR3 is TGCAGTGCTAGAGAACAGGGGAGAGGGAAGAACACTGAAGCTTTCTTT.

This clonotype occurred a few times. This chain links TRBV19 with TRBJ1-1; 7 bases fit TRBD1. Germline trimming cut 4 bases from V and 6 bases from J; bases unmatched to any gene: 8. The CDR3 has 14 amino acids. The germline V gene encodes CDR1 LNHDA and CDR2 SQIVND (reference sequence). The CDR3, as DNA: TGTGCCAGTAGTAGAGACAGGGTTTCCCCTGAAGCTTTCTTT. Protein: CASSRDRVSPEAFF. The full variable domain, completed using reference TRBV19 and TRBJ1-1, is DGGITQSPKYLFRKEGQNVTLSCEQNLNHDAMYWYRQDPGQGLRLIYYSQIVNDFQKGDIAEGYSVSREKKESFPLTVTSAQKNPTAFYLCASSRDRVSPEAFFGQGTRLTVV.

The rearrangement links TRBV5-1 to TRBJ1-1; tentative D call: TRBD1 (6 bases). Trimming left V 0 bases short and J 8 bases short, with 8 bases between. CDR1 is SGHRS and CDR2 is YFSETQ in the germline V gene. The CDR3 length is 12 residues. CDR3 DNA: TGCGCCAGCAGCTTGGAGGGGGGCGAAGCTTTCTTT. Residues: CASSLEGGEAFF.

The sample holds many counts of this clonotype. The chain joins TRBV15 to TRBJ2-4; D unresolved. Per germline, CDR1 LNHNV and CDR2 YYDKDF (reference sequence). V lost 0 bases and J 8 bases, leaving 14 bases between the germline ends. This CDR3 comprises 15 residues. CDR3 nucleotide sequence: TGTGCCACCAGCAGAGATTACGTCGCTAGAGACATTCAGTACTTC. Protein product: CATSRDYVARDIQYF.

This rearrangement joins TRBV18 to TRBJ2-1; no clear D gene. The CDR3 sequence is 15 residues long. The ends were cut back, 6 bases at V and 5 bases at J, with 17 bases in the middle. Per the germline V gene, CDR1 is KGHSH and CDR2 is LQKENI. The CDR3 DNA follows: TGTGCCAGCTCGGCTCCGTCCCTAGTTGACAATGAGCAGTTCTTC. It encodes CASSAPSLVDNEQFF.

This clonotype was detected a few times. V and J are TRBV12-3 or TRBV12-4 and TRBJ2-4, with 14 bases lining up with TRBD2. The CDR3 extends over 16 amino acids. V was pared by 4 bases and J by 6 bases, with 5 bases of the junction left unmatched. The CDR3 reads CASSWGLAGEGNIQYF. CDR3 nucleotides: TGTGCCAGCAGTTGGGGACTAGCGGGAGAGGGAAACATTCAGTACTTC.

This clonotype appeared many times. This chain links TRBV6-1 with TRBJ2-1; either TRBD1 or TRBD2 may supply D (5 bases each). Trimming pared 5 bases from V and 9 bases from J, leaving 11 bases between. There are 12 residues in the CDR3. Germline CDR1 is MNHNS and CDR2 is SASEGT. The CDR3 loop is CASSFWGTEQFF. CDR3 coding DNA: TGTGCCAGCAGTTTTTGGGGGACTGAGCAGTTCTTC.

This clonotype was recorded a few times. V and J are TRBV9 and TRBJ1-1; a possible D gene is TRBD1 (5 bases). Trimming removed 0 bases at V and 4 bases at J, with 13 bases between. Germline V gene data show CDR1 as SGDLS and CDR2 as YYNGEE. The CDR3 is 15 residues long. CDR3 coding DNA: TGTGCCAGCAGCGTAGTGGGGGGAAGTTCCACTGAAGCTTTCTTT. The encoded protein is CASSVVGGSSTEAFF.